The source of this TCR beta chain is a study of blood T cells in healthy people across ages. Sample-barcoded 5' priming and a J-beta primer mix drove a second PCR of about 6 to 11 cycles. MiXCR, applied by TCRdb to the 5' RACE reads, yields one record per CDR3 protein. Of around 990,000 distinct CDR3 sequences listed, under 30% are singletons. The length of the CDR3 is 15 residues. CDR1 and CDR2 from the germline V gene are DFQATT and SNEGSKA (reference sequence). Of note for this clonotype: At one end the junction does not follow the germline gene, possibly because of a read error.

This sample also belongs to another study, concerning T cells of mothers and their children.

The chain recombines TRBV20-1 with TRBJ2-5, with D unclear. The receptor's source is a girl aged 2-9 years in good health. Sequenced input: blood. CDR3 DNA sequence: TGCAGTGCCCAGAGGACGTTTGACGTTCAAGAGACCCAGCACTTC. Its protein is CSAQRTFDVQETQHF.